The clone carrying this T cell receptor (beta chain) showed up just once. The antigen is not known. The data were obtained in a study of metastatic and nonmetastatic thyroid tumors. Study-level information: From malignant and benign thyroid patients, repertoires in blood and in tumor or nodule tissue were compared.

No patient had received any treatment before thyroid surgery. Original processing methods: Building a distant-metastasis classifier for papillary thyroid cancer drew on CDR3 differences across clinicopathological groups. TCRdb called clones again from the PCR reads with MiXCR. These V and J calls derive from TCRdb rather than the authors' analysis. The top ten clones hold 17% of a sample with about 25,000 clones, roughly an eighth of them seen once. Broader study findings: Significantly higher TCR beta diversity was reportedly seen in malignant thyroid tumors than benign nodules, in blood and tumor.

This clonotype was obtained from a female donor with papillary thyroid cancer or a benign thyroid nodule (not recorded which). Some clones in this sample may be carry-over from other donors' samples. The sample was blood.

CDR3 sequence: CASRLATGAYEQYF. The CDR3 region has the DNA TGTGCCAGCAGGTTAGCCACAGGGGCCTACGAGCAGTACTTC. V is TRBV28 and J is TRBJ2-7; 7 bases are shared with TRBD1. V lost 6 bases and J lost 2; bases outside the gene matches: 7. Germline V gives CDR1 MDHEN, CDR2 SYDVKM. This CDR3 has 14 residues.